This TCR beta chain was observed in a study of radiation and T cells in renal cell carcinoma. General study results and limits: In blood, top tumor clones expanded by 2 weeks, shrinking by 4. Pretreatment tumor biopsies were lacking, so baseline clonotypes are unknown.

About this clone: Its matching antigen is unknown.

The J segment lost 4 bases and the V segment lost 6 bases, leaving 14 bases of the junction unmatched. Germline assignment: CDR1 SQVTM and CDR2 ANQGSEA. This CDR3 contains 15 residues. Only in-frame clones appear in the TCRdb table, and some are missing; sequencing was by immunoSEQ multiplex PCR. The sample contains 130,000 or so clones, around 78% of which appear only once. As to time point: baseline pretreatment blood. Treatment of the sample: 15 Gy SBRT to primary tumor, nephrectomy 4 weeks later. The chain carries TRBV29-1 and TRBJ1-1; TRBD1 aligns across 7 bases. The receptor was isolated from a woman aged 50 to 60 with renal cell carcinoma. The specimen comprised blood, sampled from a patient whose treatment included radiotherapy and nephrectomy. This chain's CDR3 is CSVDHSGGKGTEAFF. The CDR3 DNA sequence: TGCAGCGTCGACCATTCAGGGGGAAAGGGCACTGAAGCTTTCTTT. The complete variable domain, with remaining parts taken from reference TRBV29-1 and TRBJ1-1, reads SAVISQKPSRDICQRGTSLTIQCQVDSQVTMMFWYRQQPGQSLTLIATANQGSEATYESGFVIDKFPISRPNLTFSTLTVSNMSPEDSSIYLCSVDHSGGKGTEAFFGQGTRLTVV.